This T cell receptor (beta chain) was retrieved from a study of post-analysis software for immune sequencing data. Overall study findings and caveats: Patients had higher frequencies than controls of roughly five TRBV segments, including TRBV5-6, TRBV5-1 and TRBV20-1. Controls showed significantly higher normalized Chao1 diversity than did multiple sclerosis patients.

Unique-molecular-identifier-tagged TCR beta cDNA libraries were used. TCRdb processed the PCR reads anew with MiXCR; each CDR3 protein has one entry. The sample carries approximately 570,000 distinct CDR3 sequences, around 47% recorded once. This clonotype was picked up one time. No antigen is known for it. A read error may explain this, as a much larger clone is one base away. V was pared by 1 base and J by 0 bases, with 7 bases between. The CDR3 runs 15 residues. Germline assignment: CDR1 SQVTM and CDR2 ANQGSEA. Sequences were obtained from blood. The receptor comes from a girl between 5 and 17 years old with multiple sclerosis. V and J are TRBV29-1 and TRBJ2-6; weak D call: TRBD2 (6 bases). This CDR3 is CSVEAGGSGANVLTF. In DNA form, the CDR3 reads TGCAGCGTTGAAGCCGGGGGCTCTGGGGCCAACGTCCTGACTTTC.